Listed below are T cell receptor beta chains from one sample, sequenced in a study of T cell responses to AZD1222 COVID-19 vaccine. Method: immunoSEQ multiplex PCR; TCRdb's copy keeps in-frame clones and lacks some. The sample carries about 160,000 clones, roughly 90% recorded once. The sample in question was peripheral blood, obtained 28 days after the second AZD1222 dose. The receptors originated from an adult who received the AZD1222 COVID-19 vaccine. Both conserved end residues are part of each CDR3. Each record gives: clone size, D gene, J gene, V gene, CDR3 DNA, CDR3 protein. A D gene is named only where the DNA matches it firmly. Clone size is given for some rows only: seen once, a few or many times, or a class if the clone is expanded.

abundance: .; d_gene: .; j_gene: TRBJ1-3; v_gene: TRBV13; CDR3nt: TGTGCCAGCAGCTTCCCGACAGGTGCTGGAAACACCATATATTTT; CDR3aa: CASSFPTGAGNTIYF
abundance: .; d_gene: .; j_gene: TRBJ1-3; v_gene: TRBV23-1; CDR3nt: TGCGCCAGCAGTCAATCGGGGAGTCGAGGCACCATATATTTT; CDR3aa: CASSQSGSRGTIYF
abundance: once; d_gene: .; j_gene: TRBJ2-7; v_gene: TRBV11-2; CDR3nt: TGTGCCAGCAGCTTAGAGGGACTCACCTACGAGCAGTACTTC; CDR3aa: CASSLEGLTYEQYF
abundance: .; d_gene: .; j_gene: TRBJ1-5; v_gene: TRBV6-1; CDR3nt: TGTGCCAGCAGTGAACGTGGGGGCCCTAGCAATCAGCCCCAGCATTTT; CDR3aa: CASSERGGPSNQPQHF
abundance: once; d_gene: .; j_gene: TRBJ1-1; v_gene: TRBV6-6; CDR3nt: TGTGCCAGCACCCCGGGGTCCCTTAGGACTGAAGCTTTCTTT; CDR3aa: CASTPGSLRTEAFF
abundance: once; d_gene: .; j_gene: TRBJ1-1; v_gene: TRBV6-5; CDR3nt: TGTGCCAGCACCCATCTGGGTGACGCTTTCTTT; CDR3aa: CASTHLGDAFF
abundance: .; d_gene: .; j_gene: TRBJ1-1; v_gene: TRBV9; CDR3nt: TGTGCCAGCAGCGCCCAAGCTTTGAACACTGAAGCTTTCTTT; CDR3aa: CASSAQALNTEAFF
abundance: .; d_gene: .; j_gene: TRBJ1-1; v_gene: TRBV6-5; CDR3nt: TGTGCCAGCAGTTACTCCACAGACGTGAACACTGAAGCTTTCTTT; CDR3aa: CASSYSTDVNTEAFF
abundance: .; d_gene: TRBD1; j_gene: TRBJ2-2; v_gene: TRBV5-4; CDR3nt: TGTGCCAGCAGCTTGCTGCAGGGGGCGCGCGGGGAGCTGTTTTTT; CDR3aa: CASSLLQGARGELFF
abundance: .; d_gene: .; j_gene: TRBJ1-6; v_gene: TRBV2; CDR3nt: TGTGCCAGCAGTGACCCGCTGAATTCACCCCTCCACTTT; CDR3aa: CASSDPLNSPLHF
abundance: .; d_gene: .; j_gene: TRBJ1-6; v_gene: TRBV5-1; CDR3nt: TGCGCCAGCAGCCCCGGACAGAGCTCCTATAATTCACCCCTCCACTTT; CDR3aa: CASSPGQSSYNSPLHF
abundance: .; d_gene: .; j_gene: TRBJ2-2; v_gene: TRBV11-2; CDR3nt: TGTGCCAGCAGCTTAGATTATAGGGTAGGCGGGGAGCTGTTTTTT; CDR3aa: CASSLDYRVGGELFF
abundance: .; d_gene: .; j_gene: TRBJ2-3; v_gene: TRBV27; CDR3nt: TGTGCCAGCAGTTTTGGGGTTAACACAGATACGCAGTATTTT; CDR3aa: CASSFGVNTDTQYF
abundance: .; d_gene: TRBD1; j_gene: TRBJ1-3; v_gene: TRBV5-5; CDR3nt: TGTGCCAGCAGCTTGCAACAGGGGAGGGACACCATATATTTT; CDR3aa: CASSLQQGRDTIYF
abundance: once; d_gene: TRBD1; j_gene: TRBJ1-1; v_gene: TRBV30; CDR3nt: TGTGCCCTTAAGGCGGGACAGGGAGCTGAAGCTTTCTTT; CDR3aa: CALKAGQGAEAFF
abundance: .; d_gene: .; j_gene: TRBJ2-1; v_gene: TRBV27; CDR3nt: TGTGCCAGCAGTTCCTGGGACGTCAATGAGCAGTTCTTC; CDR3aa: CASSSWDVNEQFF
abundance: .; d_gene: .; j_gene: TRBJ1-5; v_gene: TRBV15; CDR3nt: TGTGCCACCAGCAGAGACAGACAGGACAATCAGCCCCAGCATTTT; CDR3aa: CATSRDRQDNQPQHF
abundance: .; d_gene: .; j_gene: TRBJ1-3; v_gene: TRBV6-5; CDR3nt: TGTGCCAGCAGTTTCACAGGGACTGGAAACACCATATATTTT; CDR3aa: CASSFTGTGNTIYF
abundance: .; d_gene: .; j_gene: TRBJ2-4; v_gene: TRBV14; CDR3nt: TGTGCCAGCAGCCAGTCCGGGGTCCTTCAGTACTTC; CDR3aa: CASSQSGVLQYF
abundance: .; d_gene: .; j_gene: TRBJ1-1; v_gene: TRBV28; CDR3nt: TGTGCCAGCTTAATATTCGGGGAGACTGAAGCTTTCTTT; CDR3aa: CASLIFGETEAFF
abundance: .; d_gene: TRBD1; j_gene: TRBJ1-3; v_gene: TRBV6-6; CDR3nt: TGTGCCAGCAGAGAGGGACAGCACTCTGGAAACACCATATATTTT; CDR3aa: CASREGQHSGNTIYF
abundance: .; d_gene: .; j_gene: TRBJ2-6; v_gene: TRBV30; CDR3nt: TGTGCCTGGATAAAGGCGAGCTCTGGGGCCAACGTCCTGACTTTC; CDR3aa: CAWIKASSGANVLTF
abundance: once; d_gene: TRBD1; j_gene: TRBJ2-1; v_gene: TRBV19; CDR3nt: TGTGCCAGTAGTATAAGGACAGGGGTTGGGGAGCAGTTCTTC; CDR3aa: CASSIRTGVGEQFF
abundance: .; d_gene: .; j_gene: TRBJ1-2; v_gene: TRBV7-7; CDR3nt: TGTGCCAACGCCGCGGACGGGGGCTACACCTTC; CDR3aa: CANAADGGYTF
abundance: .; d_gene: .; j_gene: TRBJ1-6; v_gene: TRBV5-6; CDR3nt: TGTGCCAGCAGCTTGAGTGCGTATGACAGCGATTCACCCCTCCACTTT; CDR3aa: CASSLSAYDSDSPLHF
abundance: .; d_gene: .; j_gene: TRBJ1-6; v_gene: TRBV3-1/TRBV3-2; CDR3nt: TGTGCCAGCAGCCAAGTCGCGTCACCCCTCCACTTT; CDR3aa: CASSQVASPLHF
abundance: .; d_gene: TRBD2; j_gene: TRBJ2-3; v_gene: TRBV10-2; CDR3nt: TGCGCCACCCTAGGGGTAGCGGGGGGCCACACAGATACGCAGTATTTT; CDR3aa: CATLGVAGGHTDTQYF
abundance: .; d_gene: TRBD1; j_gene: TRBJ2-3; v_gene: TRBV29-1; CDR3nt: TGCAGCGTTGAGGGGATCAGGGGGCGTCCAGATACGCAGTATTTT; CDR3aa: CSVEGIRGRPDTQYF
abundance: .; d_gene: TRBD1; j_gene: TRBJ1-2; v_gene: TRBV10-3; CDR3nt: TGTGCCATCAGTGCGAAGGGGGCAGGGGACTATGGCTACACCTTC; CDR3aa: CAISAKGAGDYGYTF
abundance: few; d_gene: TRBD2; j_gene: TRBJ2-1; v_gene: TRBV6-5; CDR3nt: TGTGCCAGCAGTCTACAACTAGCGGGGCACAATGAGCAGTTCTTC; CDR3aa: CASSLQLAGHNEQFF
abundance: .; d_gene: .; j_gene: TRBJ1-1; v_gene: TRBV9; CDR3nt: TGTGCCAGCAGCGTTCAAAGCACGACCACTGAAGCTTTCTTT; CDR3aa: CASSVQSTTTEAFF
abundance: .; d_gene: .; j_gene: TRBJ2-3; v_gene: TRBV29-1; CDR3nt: TGCAGCGTTCTTTCCGTAGGTACGCAGTATTTT; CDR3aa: CSVLSVGTQYF
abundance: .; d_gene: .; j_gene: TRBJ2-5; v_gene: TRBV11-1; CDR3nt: TGTGCCAGCAGCTCTGAAGCGTGGGAGACCCAGTACTTC; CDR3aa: CASSSEAWETQYF
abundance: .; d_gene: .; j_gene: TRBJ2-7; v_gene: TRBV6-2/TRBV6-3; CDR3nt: TGTGCCAGCAGTTACACGGCCGCACGGGTCTACGAGCAGTACTTC; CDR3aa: CASSYTAARVYEQYF
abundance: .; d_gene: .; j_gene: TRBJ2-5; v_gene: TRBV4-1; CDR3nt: TGCGCCAGCAGCCAAGGGTGGGGACAAGAGACCCAGTACTTC; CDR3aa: CASSQGWGQETQYF
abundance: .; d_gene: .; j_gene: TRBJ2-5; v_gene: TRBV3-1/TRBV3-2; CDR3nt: TGTGCCAGCAGCCTCAGGGGAGAGACCCAGTACTTC; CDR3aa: CASSLRGETQYF
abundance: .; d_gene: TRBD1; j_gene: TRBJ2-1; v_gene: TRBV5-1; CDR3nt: TGCGCCAGCAGCTTACTGGGACAGGGCTACAATGAGCAGTTCTTC; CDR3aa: CASSLLGQGYNEQFF
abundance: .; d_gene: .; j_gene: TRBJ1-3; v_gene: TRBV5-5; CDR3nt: TGTGCCAGCAGCTTCGATGTCAGGCCCTCACGATTCTCTGGAAACACCATATATTTT; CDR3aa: CASSFDVRPSRFSGNTIYF
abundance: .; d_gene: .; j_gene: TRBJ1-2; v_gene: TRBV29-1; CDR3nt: TGCAGCGTGGGTGAAACCGATGGCTACACCTTC; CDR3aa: CSVGETDGYTF
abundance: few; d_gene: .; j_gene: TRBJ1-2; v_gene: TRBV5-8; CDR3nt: TGTGCCAGCAGTAGGGTTAATGTAGCTGGCTACACCTTC; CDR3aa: CASSRVNVAGYTF
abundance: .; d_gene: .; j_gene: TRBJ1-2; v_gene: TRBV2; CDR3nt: TGTGCCAGCACCCAGACGTCCTGGGGCTACACCTTC; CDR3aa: CASTQTSWGYTF
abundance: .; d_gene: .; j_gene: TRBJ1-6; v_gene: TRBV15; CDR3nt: TGTGCCACCAGCAGAGGGGGCTCACCCCTCCACTTT; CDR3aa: CATSRGGSPLHF